This is a list of T cell receptor beta chains from one sample in a study of T-cell memory formation after mild COVID-19. TCRdb reanalysed the 5' RACE reads using MiXCR and keeps one entry per CDR3 protein. The data hold fewer than 550,000 distinct CDR3 sequences, with around 20% observed a single time. The source material was PBMCs or a T cell subset sorted from them (not recorded which). All receptors come from an adult woman who had mild COVID-19 (a few samples of this study predate the infection). Cell type and time point are not known. Each CDR3 is given with its conserved first and last residue. D genes are given only for firm matches. Clone size is shown for a subset of rows, as once, few, many or a class of expanded clone.

NA	TRBV11-2	TRBD1	TRBJ2-1	CASSPRTGISYNEQFF	TGTGCCAGCAGCCCCCGGACAGGGATCTCCTACAATGAGCAGTTCTTC
NA	TRBV6-5	NA	TRBJ1-1	CASGGREAFF	TGTGCCAGTGGGGGTCGTGAAGCTTTCTTT
few	TRBV7-6	NA	TRBJ2-7	CASSQWGTSSYEQYF	TGTGCCAGCAGCCAATGGGGCACTAGCTCCTACGAGCAGTACTTC
few	TRBV6-5	TRBD2	TRBJ2-1	CASNQYGLAVSYNEQFF	TGTGCCAGCAACCAGTACGGGCTAGCGGTTTCCTACAATGAGCAGTTCTTC
few	TRBV10-3	NA	TRBJ2-3	CAIREGGRPDTQYF	TGTGCCATCAGGGAGGGGGGGCGACCAGATACGCAGTATTTT
NA	TRBV15	TRBD1	TRBJ1-2	CATSTGTGRYGYTF	TGTGCCACCAGCACCGGGACAGGGAGATATGGCTACACCTTC
NA	TRBV7-9	NA	TRBJ1-2	CASSLESLLTF	TGTGCCAGCAGCTTAGAATCGTTACTAACCTTC
NA	TRBV6-5	NA	TRBJ2-2	CASNRGGTGTGELFF	TGTGCCAGCAACCGCGGGGGGACAGGGACCGGGGAGCTGTTTTTT
NA	TRBV10-3	TRBD1	TRBJ2-1	CAIRPGGSYNEQFF	TGTGCCATCAGACCAGGGGGCTCCTACAATGAGCAGTTCTTC
NA	TRBV12-3/TRBV12-4	TRBD2	TRBJ2-5	CASSSRTSGIETQYF	TGTGCCAGCAGTTCTCGGACTAGCGGGATTGAGACCCAGTACTTC
NA	TRBV6-5	TRBD1	TRBJ2-5	CASRDRVSPRETQYF	TGTGCCAGCAGGGACAGGGTTTCGCCAAGAGAGACCCAGTACTTC
NA	TRBV4-1	NA	TRBJ1-5	CASSHEVGHNQPQHF	TGCGCCAGCAGCCACGAGGTAGGGCACAATCAGCCCCAGCATTTT
NA	TRBV6-5	TRBD1	TRBJ1-1	CASSGQGRHTEAFF	TGTGCCAGCAGCGGACAGGGGAGGCACACTGAAGCTTTCTTT
few	TRBV5-1	NA	TRBJ1-5	CASSLGGYFQPQHF	TGCGCCAGCAGCTTGGGGGGCTACTTCCAGCCCCAGCATTTT
NA	TRBV3-1	NA	TRBJ2-3	CASSQGDLSWDTQCF	TGTGCCAGCAGCCAAGGTGACTTATCCTGGGATACGCAGTGTTTT
few	TRBV24-1	NA	TRBJ1-1	CATSELSGLLNTEAFF	TGTGCCACCAGTGAGTTGTCGGGGCTTCTGAACACTGAAGCTTTCTTT
few	TRBV9	TRBD2	TRBJ2-1	CASSVVSGNYNEQFF	TGTGCCAGCAGCGTAGTTAGCGGGAACTACAATGAGCAGTTCTTC
many	TRBV12-3/TRBV12-4	TRBD2	TRBJ2-1	CASSLRGGYNEQFF	TGTGCCAGCAGTCTACGGGGGGGGTACAATGAGCAGTTCTTC
NA	TRBV4-2	TRBD2	TRBJ2-1	CASSQSGREGDEQFF	TGTGCCAGCAGCCAATCGGGACGGGAGGGCGATGAGCAGTTCTTC
NA	TRBV4-3	NA	TRBJ2-3	CASSQDRLETYTDTQYF	TGCGCCAGCAGCCAAGATCGACTCGAGACTTACACAGATACGCAGTATTTT
NA	TRBV29-1	NA	TRBJ2-1	CSVEDKTYRSSYNEQFF	TGCAGCGTTGAAGATAAGACCTACCGAAGCTCCTACAATGAGCAGTTCTTC
NA	TRBV9	NA	TRBJ2-1	CASSVEADPLEQFF	TGTGCCAGCAGCGTAGAGGCGGACCCTTTGGAGCAGTTCTTC
NA	TRBV21-1	NA	TRBJ2-4	CASRPPSGGRRRAKNIQYF	TGTGCCAGCAGGCCTCCTAGCGGGGGGAGGAGGAGAGCCAAAAACATTCAGTACTTC
NA	TRBV2	TRBD1	TRBJ1-5	CASSLGTGGSWVQHF	TGTGCCAGCAGTCTCGGGACAGGGGGCAGTTGGGTCCAGCATTTT
NA	TRBV6-5	TRBD1	TRBJ2-7	CASSLVGTGNNEQYF	TGTGCCAGCAGCCTCGTCGGGACAGGGAACAACGAGCAGTACTTC
few	TRBV2	TRBD1	TRBJ1-2	CASRAGQGAFYGYTF	TGTGCCAGCAGAGCGGGACAGGGGGCTTTTTATGGCTACACCTTC
few	TRBV4-1	TRBD1	TRBJ1-5	CASSPDRVHQPQHF	TGCGCCAGCAGCCCTGACAGGGTCCATCAGCCCCAGCATTTT
few	TRBV5-1	NA	TRBJ2-3	CASSLDPRTDTQYF	TGCGCCAGCAGCTTGGATCCTAGGACAGATACGCAGTATTTT
once	TRBV27	TRBD2	TRBJ2-2	CASTSGGLTGELFF	TGTGCCAGTACTAGCGGGGGGCTCACCGGGGAGCTGTTTTTT
few	TRBV7-9	NA	TRBJ2-5	CASSLVTGEDQETQYF	TGTGCCAGCAGCTTAGTTACAGGGGAGGACCAAGAGACCCAGTACTTC
many	TRBV7-9	NA	TRBJ2-5	CASSLGMGHLQETQYF	TGTGCCAGCAGCTTAGGGATGGGACACCTCCAAGAGACCCAGTACTTC